These 4 T cell receptor beta chains originate from one sample sequenced in a study of blood T cell repertoires in COVID-19. The protocol was immunoSEQ multiplex PCR, while the TCRdb copy is restricted to in-frame clones and leaves out a portion. The data show under 350,000 clones, with roughly nine tenths seen just once and about 1.7% held by the top ten. The sample taken for sequencing was PBMCs or T cells enriched from blood (not recorded which). The receptors come from a woman aged 35 to 49 who had recovered from COVID-19.

The V call is TRBV5-1, the J call TRBJ2-2; D not resolved. V lost 1 base, J lost 5 bases, and 9 bases lay in between. CDR1 and CDR2 from the germline V gene are SGHRS and YFSETQ. The CDR3 contains 14 residues. The CDR3 reads CASSLLRSTGELFF. DNA for the CDR3: TGCGCCAGCAGCTTGTTGCGCTCGACCGGGGAGCTGTTTTTT. Combining the CDR3 with reference TRBV5-1 and TRBJ2-2 gives the whole variable domain KAGVTQTPRYLIKTRGQQVTLSCSPISGHRSVSWYQQTPGQGLQFLFEYFSETQRNKGNFPGRFSGRQFSNSRSEMNVSTLELGDSALYLCASSLLRSTGELFFGEGSRLTVL.

The V and J genes are TRBV27 and TRBJ2-3, with TRBD2 matching 11 bases. V gave up 6 bases and J gave up 9 bases; unmatched junction bases: 5. The germline V gene encodes CDR1 MNHEY and CDR2 SMNVEV (reference sequence). The CDR3 totals 13 residues. CDR3 coding DNA: TGTGCCAGCAGCTCTAGCGGGGGGCTAACGCAGTATTTT. Translated: CASSSSGGLTQYF.

The rearrangement uses TRBV3-1 (or the pseudogene TRBV3-2) and TRBJ2-3, with 7 bases aligning to TRBD2. The CDR3 is made up of 15 amino acids. V shed 1 base, J shed 1 base, and the junction held 2 bases outside the gene matches. Per germline, CDR1 LGHDT and CDR2 YNNKEL (reference sequence). CDR3 protein: CASSQVAGGTDTQYF. CDR3 DNA sequence: TGTGCCAGCAGCCAAGTTGCGGGGGGCACAGATACGCAGTATTTT.

The rearrangement joins TRBV25-1 to TRBJ1-2; D gene uncertain. This CDR3 region has 11 residues. The V gene's germline CDR1 is MGHDK and CDR2 SYGVNS. V lost 4 bases and J lost 5, with 5 bases in between. CDR3 sequence (DNA): TGTGCCAGCAGTGCTACGTATGGCTACACCTTC. It is translated as CASSATYGYTF.